This is a list of T cell receptor beta chains from one sample in a study of cytomegalovirus exposure and HLA in healthy donors. Produced via immunoSEQ multiplex PCR; TCRdb's table is partial and in-frame only. This table holds 200,000 to 250,000 clones, about nine tenths found once. Input material: PBMCs. The receptors come from a woman aged 18-29 years in good health and CMV-seropositive. Each CDR3 is given with its conserved first and last residue.

v_call	cdr3_aa
TRBV5-1	CASSQGQGAIVTEAFF
TRBV14	CASSRSGGYTEAFF
TRBV5-1	CASSPWRDRALNTEAFF
TRBV7-6	CASSLGTGGSYEQYF
TRBV6-5	CASRRGPHTEAFF
TRBV6-5	CASSYEGFHSFNTIYF
TRBV6-1	CASRGEYEQYF
TRBV6-1	CASSEFIGTGIRTEAFF
TRBV30	CAWSIGQAANYGYTF
TRBV5-1	CASSLGTSGRTSPYEQYF
TRBV10-1	CASSESGTGRVGELFF
TRBV30	CAWTEGAQETQYF
TRBV28	CASSAHWSGSSYNEQFF
TRBV6-1	CASRPTGKTEAFF
TRBV27	CATRAGGPINNEQFF
TRBV28	CASSLSRGQGFNYGYTF
TRBV10-2	CASRSTGDYGYTF
TRBV27	CASSIRDRGSEQYF
TRBV28	CASGSDNQPQHF
TRBV6-5	CASSPGQGSNQPQHF
TRBV7-7	CASSLAGAGGSYEQYF
TRBV25-1	CASSQPGLGNTIYF
TRBV27	CASSLRGGGFQPQHF
TRBV7-3	CASSLGGTDEQYF